Each of the 9 T cell receptor beta chains below was sequenced from the same sample in a study of blood T cell repertoires in COVID-19. Profiling relied on immunoSEQ multiplex PCR, and the TCRdb table lists in-frame clones only, not all of them. The repertoire includes 140,000 to 150,000 clones, 70% to 85% of them detected once, and 10% sits in the top ten. Sequenced sample: peripheral blood. Every receptor here comes from a man between 60 and 75 years old with active or convalescent COVID-19.

The chain couples TRBV30 to TRBJ1-1; D is unclear. The CDR3 contains 11 residues. The germline V and J ends were trimmed by 0 bases and 5 bases, with 4 bases remaining between them. Germline lookup yields CDR1 GTSNPN and CDR2 SVGIG (reference sequence). CDR3 amino acids: CAWSVSTEAFF. The CDR3 DNA reads TGTGCCTGGAGTGTTTCGACTGAAGCTTTCTTT.

The chain combines TRBV7-9 with TRBJ2-2; TRBD2 is a possible D gene (5 bases). The CDR3 contains 15 residues. Trimming removed 4 bases at V and 6 bases at J, with 15 bases between. CDR1 and CDR2 (germline): SEHNR, FQNEAQ (reference sequence). CDR3 DNA sequence: TGTGCCAGCAGCTCCCGGCCTCGGGGTGCCGGGGAGCTGTTTTTT. It yields the protein CASSSRPRGAGELFF.

This chain links TRBV19 with TRBJ1-5, with D possibly matching TRBD1 (5 bases). V lost 2 bases and J lost 0, with 5 bases in between. This CDR3 contains 14 residues. Germline CDR1 reads LNHDA; CDR2 reads SQIVND (reference sequence). The CDR3, as DNA: TGTGCCAGTAGTATAAGGGGTAGCAATCAGCCCCAGCATTTT. Amino acid sequence: CASSIRGSNQPQHF.

The chain recombines TRBV7-2 with TRBJ2-3, with a tentative D call TRBD2 (5 bases). The germline V and J ends were trimmed by 0 bases and 0 bases, with 7 bases remaining between them. The length of the CDR3 is 15 residues. Looked up from germline, CDR1 is SGHTA and CDR2 is FQGNSA. Written as DNA, the CDR3 is TGTGCCAGCAGCTTAGCTGCGGGCAGCACAGATACGCAGTATTTT. Residues: CASSLAAGSTDTQYF.

The chain carries TRBV18 and TRBJ1-2; maybe TRBD1 (6 bases). Germline assignment: CDR1 KGHSH and CDR2 LQKENI. The V gene lost 2 bases and the J gene lost 1 base, with 11 bases spanning the gap. This CDR3 has 15 residues. CDR3 protein: CASSPRQGLNYGYTF. DNA for the CDR3: TGTGCCAGCTCACCAAGGCAGGGGCTTAACTATGGCTACACCTTC.

V is TRBV18 and J is TRBJ2-5; the match to TRBD1 covers 9 bases. The CDR3 has 15 amino acids. V shed 5 bases, J shed 6 bases, and the junction held 10 bases outside the gene matches. The germline V gene encodes CDR1 KGHSH and CDR2 LQKENI. Written as DNA, the CDR3 is TGTGCCAGCTCAGAGCGGACAGGGGTGGCAAAGACCCAGTACTTC. Translation gives CASSERTGVAKTQYF.

About this clone itself: The junction shows a germline mismatch at one end, possibly a read error. The DNA of the CDR3 is TGTGCTAGCAGCTCTACGTCCCTGGTAACAGATACGCAGTATTTT. The encoded protein is CASSSTSLVTDTQYF. The chain couples TRBV7-7 to TRBJ2-3; no firm D call. The CDR3 has 15 amino acids. The germline V gene encodes CDR1 SSHAT and CDR2 FNYEAQ (reference sequence).

The genes are TRBV6-4 and TRBJ2-2, with TRBD1 matching over 8 bases. V gave up 3 bases and J gave up 3 bases; unmatched junction bases: 0. The CDR3 is 14 residues long. Germline V gene lookup returns CDR1 MRHNA and CDR2 SNTAGT. The CDR3 DNA follows: TGTGCCAGCAGTGAACAGGGGGACACCGGGGAGCTGTTTTTT. This gives the protein CASSEQGDTGELFF.

This clone was detected only a few times. This rearrangement joins TRBV5-1 to TRBJ2-7; 8 bases align to TRBD1. V trimming: 0 bases; J trimming: 3 bases; junction bases outside the gene matches: 2. Germline assignment: CDR1 SGHRS and CDR2 YFSETQ. The CDR3 contains 14 residues. DNA of the CDR3: TGCGCCAGCAGCTTGGGCGGACAGGGCTACGAGCAGTACTTC. As protein: CASSLGGQGYEQYF.